These 30 T cell receptor beta chains were all obtained from the same sample, sequenced in a study of shared clonotypes between healthy human individuals. Selected positively for CCR7 and CD45RO-negative, naive CD8 cells excluded terminally differentiated effector memory CD45RA+ cells. Repertoires were generated with immunoSEQ multiplex PCR, while TCRdb's copy carries only in-frame clones and drops some. The sample gives roughly 2.1 million clones, 85% to 95% of which show up once; more than 1.5% is in the top ten. The source material was naive CD8+ T cells from PBMCs. These receptors were collected from a man younger than 35 in good health. Some clones in this sample may be carry-over from other donors' samples.

The V gene is TRBV9, the J gene TRBJ1-2, with 9 bases aligning to TRBD1. The CDR3 has 16 amino acids. CDR1 SGDLS and CDR2 YYNGEE come from the germline V gene. Trimming cost V 0 bases and J 2 bases; bases outside gene matches: 5. The CDR3 DNA is TGTGCCAGCAGCGTAGCCGGGACAGGGCGCAACTATGGCTACACCTTC. Translation gives CASSVAGTGRNYGYTF.

The rearrangement uses TRBV29-1 and TRBJ2-3; 15 nucleotides agree with TRBD2. Germline V gene sequence: CDR1 SQVTM, CDR2 ANQGSEA. Germline trimming cut 6 bases from V and 5 bases from J; bases unmatched to any gene: 12. CDR3 length equals 17 residues. The CDR3 nucleotides are TGCAGCGTCGCGGCCCCGGGACTAGCGGGAGGCATAGATACGCAGTATTTT. As protein: CSVAAPGLAGGIDTQYF.

The rearrangement links TRBV7-9 to TRBJ2-7; D might be TRBD2 (6 bases). Trimming stripped 5 bases from V and 3 bases from J, with 17 bases between. The CDR3 has 15 amino acids. Germline CDR1 SEHNR, CDR2 FQNEAQ (reference sequence). The CDR3 protein is CASSPARTNFYEQYF. As DNA, the CDR3 is TGTGCCAGCAGCCCTGCACGGACTAACTTCTACGAGCAGTACTTC.

This clone was picked up one time. The V and J genes are TRBV9 and TRBJ2-1, with a tentative D call TRBD2 (6 bases). CDR1 and CDR2 from the germline V gene are SGDLS and YYNGEE. Trimming cost V 3 bases and J 4 bases, with 20 bases left between them. The CDR3 covers 17 residues. The CDR3: CASSANPTSPEYNEQFF. The CDR3 DNA reads TGTGCCAGCAGCGCGAACCCAACTAGCCCGGAATACAATGAGCAGTTCTTC. Full variable domain (missing parts from reference TRBV9 and TRBJ2-1): DSGVTQTPKHLITATGQRVTLRCSPRSGDLSVYWYQQSLDQGLQFLIQYYNGEERAKGNILERFSAQQFPDLHSELNLSSLELGDSALYFCASSANPTSPEYNEQFFGPGTRLTVL.

This clone was found once. This chain connects TRBV29-1 to TRBJ2-1, with a tentative D call TRBD2 (5 bases). Per germline, CDR1 SQVTM and CDR2 ANQGSEA. Trimming pared 4 bases from V and 10 bases from J, leaving 11 bases between. CDR3 length: 11 amino acids. As DNA, the CDR3 is TGCAGCGTTGTGCTAGCCTGGGAGCAGTTCTTC. Translated: CSVVLAWEQFF.

V is TRBV2 and J is TRBJ2-4; TRBD1 aligns across 9 bases. The CDR3 length is 19 residues. The junction had 9 bases not matched to a gene; V was cut back by 0 bases and J by 0 bases. Germline V lookup: CDR1 SNHLY, CDR2 FYNNEI. DNA of the CDR3: TGTGCCAGCAGTGAAGCCAGGACAGGGGACCCCTTAGCCAAAAACATTCAGTACTTC. It is translated as CASSEARTGDPLAKNIQYF.

The genes are TRBV4-2 and TRBJ2-1; 11 bases agree with TRBD2. This CDR3 spans 17 amino acids. Unmatched junction bases numbered 8, after V lost 0 bases and J lost 7 bases. The germline V gene has CDR1 LGHNA and CDR2 YNFKEQ. The CDR3 loop reads CASSQDSPGLAVNEQFF. CDR3 bases: TGTGCCAGCAGCCAAGACTCACCGGGACTAGCGGTGAATGAGCAGTTCTTC.

The V gene is TRBV4-2, the J gene TRBJ2-5, with D tentatively TRBD1 (6 bases). This CDR3 is built from 17 residues. Trimming cost V 0 bases and J 2 bases, with 16 bases left between them. Germline V gene data show CDR1 as LGHNA and CDR2 as YNFKEQ. The CDR3 DNA reads as TGTGCCAGCAGCCAAGAACAAGGGGGAGTGGTTCAAGAGACCCAGTACTTC. It yields the protein CASSQEQGGVVQETQYF.

V gene TRBV27 combines with J gene TRBJ2-7; D possibly corresponds to TRBD2 (5 bases). Per the germline V gene, CDR1 is MNHEY and CDR2 is SMNVEV (reference sequence). V was clipped by 3 bases and J by 1 base, with 10 bases between them. This CDR3 comprises 14 residues. This CDR3 reads CASSFSRRSYEQYF. The CDR3 region has the DNA TGTGCCAGCAGTTTTAGTCGGAGGTCCTACGAGCAGTACTTC.

The chain carries TRBV10-3 and TRBJ2-2, with 11 positions matching TRBD2. Per germline, CDR1 ENHRY and CDR2 SYGVKD. The CDR3 runs 16 residues. The V and J ends lost 6 bases and 5 bases, in that order; junction bases with no gene match: 8. The CDR3 region is CAISPSSGRQTGELFF. CDR3 nucleotides: TGTGCCATCAGCCCATCTAGCGGGAGGCAAACCGGGGAGCTGTTTTTT.

This clone was seen once. The J gene is TRBJ2-7, the V gene TRBV27; D is perhaps TRBD1 or TRBD2 (6 bases each). Germline loops: CDR1 MNHEY, CDR2 SMNVEV (reference sequence). The CDR3 is made up of 14 amino acids. The V gene lost 6 bases and the J gene lost 7 bases, with 19 bases spanning the gap. The CDR3 DNA reads as TGTGCCAGCAGCTACGCATCGGGGGCGGGAGAGCAGTACTTC. Its translation is CASSYASGAGEQYF.

The rearrangement joins TRBV9 to TRBJ1-1, with 7 bases fitting TRBD1. From germline, CDR1 is SGDLS and CDR2 YYNGEE. This CDR3 has 15 residues. With 3 bases clipped from V and 0 bases from J, the junction kept 5 bases outside the gene matches. The CDR3 nucleotides are TGTGCCAGCAGCGAACTGACAGGGCTGAACACTGAAGCTTTCTTT. Protein: CASSELTGLNTEAFF.

This chain connects TRBV19 to TRBJ2-3; unclear D gene. The CDR3 totals 15 residues. V lost 7 bases and J lost 1, with 15 bases in between. CDR1 and CDR2 (germline): LNHDA, SQIVND (reference sequence). Written as DNA, the CDR3 is TGTGCCAGTAAATGGGGTCCCGACGGCACAGATACGCAGTATTTT. This gives the protein CASKWGPDGTDTQYF. The full variable domain, completed using reference TRBV19 and TRBJ2-3, is DGGITQSPKYLFRKEGQNVTLSCEQNLNHDAMYWYRQDPGQGLRLIYYSQIVNDFQKGDIAEGYSVSREKKESFPLTVTSAQKNPTAFYLCASKWGPDGTDTQYFGPGTRLTVL.

This rearrangement joins TRBV7-9 to TRBJ2-5; D unclear. This CDR3 has 12 amino acids. Germline V CDR1 and CDR2: SEHNR, FQNEAQ (reference sequence). Trimming left V 2 bases short and J 3 bases short, with 4 bases between. CDR3 bases: TGTGCCAGCAGCTTACATAAAGAGACCCAGTACTTC. Protein: CASSLHKETQYF.

V usage is TRBV9 and J usage is TRBJ2-7; 7 positions agree with TRBD1. The germline gives CDR1 SGDLS, CDR2 YYNGEE. The CDR3 has 13 residues. With 3 bases clipped from V and 6 bases from J, the junction kept 6 bases outside the gene matches. The CDR3 is CASSALDRREQYF. DNA of the CDR3: TGTGCCAGCAGCGCGCTGGACAGGCGCGAGCAGTACTTC.

The J gene is TRBJ2-3, the V gene TRBV7-9; 8 nucleotides align to TRBD1. The germline V gene encodes CDR1 SEHNR and CDR2 FQNEAQ (reference sequence). This CDR3 has 15 residues. Losses at the gene ends were 1 base for V and 7 bases for J; bases not matched to a gene: 7. The CDR3 loop reads CASSLGQGAWNTQYF. In nucleotides, the CDR3 is TGTGCCAGCAGCTTAGGTCAGGGGGCTTGGAATACGCAGTATTTT. Full variable domain (remainder filled in from reference TRBV7-9 and TRBJ2-3): DTGVSQNPRHKITKRGQNVTFRCDPISEHNRLYWYRQTLGQGPEFLTYFQNEAQLEKSRLLSDRFSAERPKGSFSTLEIQRTEQGDSAMYLCASSLGQGAWNTQYFGPGTRLTVL.

The chain has TRBV27 and TRBJ1-1; D gene unclear. There are 14 residues in the CDR3. In germline, CDR1 is MNHEY, CDR2 SMNVEV (reference sequence). The V and J ends lost 5 bases and 2 bases respectively, with 12 bases between them. The CDR3 protein is CASSLRFLNTEAFF. In DNA form, the CDR3 reads TGTGCCAGCAGTCTAAGGTTCCTCAACACTGAAGCTTTCTTT.

In its sample, this clone was seen a few times. The chain couples TRBV13 to TRBJ2-1, with D perhaps being TRBD1 or TRBD2 (5 bases each). From germline, CDR1 is PRHDT and CDR2 FYEKMQ (reference sequence). This CDR3 spans 14 amino acids. V lost 4 bases and J lost 4, with 11 bases in between. DNA of the CDR3: TGTGCCAGCAGCTCCGGGACGAAATACAATGAGCAGTTCTTC. Translation: CASSSGTKYNEQFF.

This clone appeared a single time. The V gene is TRBV7-9, the J gene TRBJ2-2; TRBD1 is a possible D gene (7 bases). The CDR3 contains 15 residues. Between the trimmed V and J ends, which lost 5 bases and 2 bases, there was a span of 12 bases. Germline CDR1 and CDR2: SEHNR and FQNEAQ (reference sequence). In DNA form, the CDR3 reads TGTGCCAGCAGCGGGGGGACAGCAAACACCGGGGAGCTGTTTTTT. Its protein product is CASSGGTANTGELFF.

A note on this clone: Distinct nucleotide sequences in the sample also encode this CDR3. The CDR3 DNA reads as TGTGCCAGCAGTCGTACCCCCGGACTGAACTCCTACGAGCAGTACTTC. Encoded protein: CASSRTPGLNSYEQYF. This chain connects TRBV9 to TRBJ2-7, with D possibly matching TRBD2 (5 bases). V was cut by 5 bases and J by 0 bases, with 18 bases left in between. This CDR3 contains 16 residues. Germline-derived CDR1 and CDR2 are SGDLS and YYNGEE.

V and J are TRBV15 and TRBJ2-7, with D possibly matching TRBD1 (5 bases). The CDR3 is 15 residues long. Germline values: CDR1 LNHNV, CDR2 YYDKDF (reference sequence). V was pared by 0 bases and J by 0 bases, with 9 bases between. The DNA of the CDR3 is TGTGCCACCAGCAGAGATGGGGCGGTCTCCTACGAGCAGTACTTC. It codes for CATSRDGAVSYEQYF.

The genes are TRBV4-1 and TRBJ2-7; 9 bases align to TRBD2. Germline CDR1 reads MGHRA; CDR2 reads YSYEKL. The CDR3 is made up of 16 amino acids. Trimming took 4 bases from V and 7 from J; bases not matched to a gene: 14. The CDR3 DNA reads as TGCGCCAGCAGCCCTTTGGCCCGCGGACTAGCGTGGGAGCAGTACTTC. Translating gives CASSPLARGLAWEQYF.

V and J are TRBV29-1 and TRBJ2-1, with a possible D match to TRBD2 (5 bases). The V and J ends lost 3 bases and 6 bases respectively, with 15 bases between them. The CDR3 totals 14 residues. Per the germline V gene, CDR1 is SQVTM and CDR2 is ANQGSEA. In DNA, the CDR3 is TGCAGCGTTGAGTTAGGAGGTACGGCCAATGAGCAGTTCTTC. Translating gives CSVELGGTANEQFF.

The genes are TRBV30 and TRBJ2-3; 12 nucleotides match TRBD2. The CDR3 has 18 residues. Germline V gene sequence: CDR1 GTSNPN, CDR2 SVGIG (reference sequence). V shed 1 base, J shed 3 bases, and the junction held 11 bases outside the gene matches. For the CDR3, the DNA is TGTGCCTGGAGTGCAACGACCGTGACTAGCGGGAGAACAGATACGCAGTATTTT. Its translation: CAWSATTVTSGRTDTQYF.

The V and J genes are TRBV19 and TRBJ2-7; TRBD1 agrees at 9 bases. Germline values: CDR1 LNHDA, CDR2 SQIVND (reference sequence). V was pared by 5 bases and J by 2 bases, with 7 bases of the junction left unmatched. The CDR3 totals 15 residues. Written as DNA, the CDR3 is TGTGCCAGTAGTGGGGGGACAGGGCCCCCCTACGAGCAGTACTTC. Translation gives CASSGGTGPPYEQYF. Full variable domain (remainder filled in from reference TRBV19 and TRBJ2-7): DGGITQSPKYLFRKEGQNVTLSCEQNLNHDAMYWYRQDPGQGLRLIYYSQIVNDFQKGDIAEGYSVSREKKESFPLTVTSAQKNPTAFYLCASSGGTGPPYEQYFGPGTRLTVT.

The gene calls are TRBV7-7 and TRBJ2-1; D might be TRBD2 (6 bases). V lost 0 bases and J lost 5, with 32 bases in between. Germline-derived CDR1 and CDR2 are SSHAT and FNYEAQ (reference sequence). The CDR3 extends over 22 amino acids. The CDR3 sequence is CASSLAARYAGAYGWEDNEQFF. The CDR3 DNA follows: TGTGCCAGCAGCTTAGCGGCCCGCTACGCGGGCGCGTATGGGTGGGAGGACAATGAGCAGTTCTTC.

This chain uses TRBV5-4 with TRBJ1-3; D gene ambiguous. Deletions cut 2 bases from V and 0 bases from J, with 9 bases between. There are 15 residues in the CDR3. Germline loops: CDR1 SGHNT, CDR2 YYREEE (reference sequence). This CDR3 is CASSFGNSSGNTIYF. Here the CDR3 DNA reads TGTGCCAGCAGCTTTGGTAATAGCTCTGGAAACACCATATATTTT.

This chain uses TRBV7-9 with TRBJ2-2, with D possibly TRBD1 on 6 matching bases. The CDR3 has 17 amino acids. Trimming removed 7 bases at V and 4 bases at J, with 22 bases between. The germline gives CDR1 SEHNR, CDR2 FQNEAQ (reference sequence). CDR3 protein: CASTPAGQGRRTGELFF. The CDR3 coding sequence is TGTGCCAGCACCCCGGCTGGGCAGGGGCGTCGCACCGGGGAGCTGTTTTTT.

The V gene is TRBV2, the J gene TRBJ2-1; the match to TRBD2 covers 10 bases. V was clipped by 6 bases and J by 4 bases; unmatched bases: 6. Germline CDR1 SNHLY, CDR2 FYNNEI. The CDR3 spans 15 residues. Here the CDR3 DNA reads TGTGCCAGCAGAAGCGGGAGGGCCATGTACAATGAGCAGTTCTTC. It translates to CASRSGRAMYNEQFF.

The chain uses TRBV7-6 and TRBJ2-1; 8 nucleotides line up with TRBD2. The CDR3 is 17 residues long. Looked up from germline, CDR1 is SGHVS and CDR2 is FNYEAQ. The V gene end was trimmed by 5 bases and the J gene end by 4 bases; junction bases not matched to a gene: 13. The CDR3 sequence: CASSPSGTGGSYNEQFF. For the CDR3, the DNA is TGTGCCAGCAGCCCCTCTGGAACGGGAGGGTCGTACAATGAGCAGTTCTTC.